Listed below are T cell receptor beta chains from one sample, sequenced in a study of blood T cell repertoires in COVID-19. TCRdb's copy holds only in-frame clones and misses some; the assay was immunoSEQ multiplex PCR. The sample shows hundreds of thousands of clones, roughly 90% of them seen only once. Sequencing input: peripheral blood. The receptors come from a woman between 35 and 50 years old with COVID-19, enrolled during active disease. Both conserved end residues are part of each CDR3. D genes are given only for firm matches. For some rows the clone size is stated as once, few or many, or as a class when expanded; others skip it.

V gene,clone size,J gene,D gene,CDR3 protein,CDR3 DNA
TRBV28,NA,TRBJ1-2,NA,CASSLPFNYGYTF,TGTGCCAGCAGTTTACCGTTTAACTATGGCTACACCTTC
TRBV7-8,NA,TRBJ1-2,TRBD1,CASSLIQGAGGYTF,TGTGCCAGCAGCTTAATACAGGGGGCCGGTGGCTACACCTTC
TRBV9,NA,TRBJ1-4,TRBD1,CASSAGQTSNEKLFF,TGTGCCAGCAGCGCGGGACAGACAAGTAATGAAAAACTGTTTTTT
TRBV7-6,NA,TRBJ1-3,TRBD1,CASSLARTGGVSGNTIYF,TGTGCCAGCAGCTTAGCCCGGACAGGGGGTGTCTCTGGAAACACCATATATTTT
TRBV28,NA,TRBJ2-7,NA,CASSLTGETYEQYF,TGTGCCAGCAGTTTGACGGGGGAAACCTACGAGCAGTACTTC
TRBV5-4,NA,TRBJ2-2,TRBD2,CASSSGANTGELFF,TGTGCCAGCAGCAGCGGGGCGAACACCGGGGAGCTGTTTTTT
TRBV6-6,NA,TRBJ1-2,NA,CASSSLLGAYGYTF,TGTGCCAGCAGTAGCCTTTTGGGCGCCTATGGCTACACCTTC
TRBV5-6,NA,TRBJ1-1,TRBD1,CASSLGQGKAEAFF,TGTGCCAGCAGCCTTGGACAGGGGAAGGCTGAAGCTTTCTTT
TRBV19,NA,TRBJ1-1,NA,CASSIWGSGTEAFF,TGTGCCAGTAGTATTTGGGGAAGCGGCACTGAAGCTTTCTTT
TRBV6-5,once,TRBJ1-2,NA,CASRTPGIRYGYTF,TGTGCCAGCAGAACCCCCGGGATTCGCTATGGCTACACCTTC
TRBV30,NA,TRBJ1-2,NA,CAWTFPNYGYTF,TGTGCCTGGACCTTCCCCAACTATGGCTACACCTTC
TRBV30,once,TRBJ1-5,NA,CAWSPGGQPQHF,TGTGCCTGGAGTCCCGGGGGGCAGCCCCAGCATTTT
TRBV10-1,NA,TRBJ2-4,NA,CASHTPLGVAKNIQYF,TGCGCCAGCCATACCCCCCTCGGAGTAGCCAAAAACATTCAGTACTTC
TRBV7-2,NA,TRBJ2-4,NA,CASSPDRIIQYF,TGTGCCAGCAGCCCTGACAGGATCATTCAGTACTTC
TRBV19,NA,TRBJ1-2,NA,CASSIGRHIYGYTF,TGTGCCAGTAGTATCGGGAGACACATCTATGGCTACACCTTC
TRBV6-5,NA,TRBJ1-5,NA,CASSSTPWGGQPQHF,TGTGCCAGCAGTTCGACCCCATGGGGAGGTCAGCCCCAGCATTTT
TRBV9,NA,TRBJ2-3,NA,CASSVQGDTQYF,TGTGCCAGCAGCGTACAGGGAGATACGCAGTATTTT